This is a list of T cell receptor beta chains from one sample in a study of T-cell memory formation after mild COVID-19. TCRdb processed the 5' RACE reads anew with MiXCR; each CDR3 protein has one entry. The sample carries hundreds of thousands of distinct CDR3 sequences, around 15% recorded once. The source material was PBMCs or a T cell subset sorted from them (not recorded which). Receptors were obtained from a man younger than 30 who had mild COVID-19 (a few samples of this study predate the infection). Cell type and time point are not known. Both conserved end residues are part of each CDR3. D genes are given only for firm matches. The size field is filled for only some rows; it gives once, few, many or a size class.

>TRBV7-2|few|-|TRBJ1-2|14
CASSSGQRSYGYTF
TGTGCCAGCAGCTCTGGACAGAGATCTTATGGCTACACCTTC
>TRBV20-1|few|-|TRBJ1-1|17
CSASYGRRRERHTEAFF
TGCAGTGCTAGTTACGGACGACGGAGAGAAAGGCACACTGAAGCTTTCTTT
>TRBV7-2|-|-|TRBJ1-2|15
CASSPRDGATYGYTF
TGTGCCAGCAGCCCTAGGGACGGAGCTACCTATGGCTACACCTTC
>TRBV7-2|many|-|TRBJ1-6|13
CASSGQLDSPLHF
TGTGCCAGCAGCGGACAATTAGATTCACCCCTCCACTTT
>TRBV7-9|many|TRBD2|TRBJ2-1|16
CASSLGRGVAGNEQFF
TGTGCCAGCAGCTTAGGAAGGGGAGTAGCGGGTAATGAGCAGTTCTTC
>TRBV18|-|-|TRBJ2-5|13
CASSRLVSETQYF
TGTGCCAGCTCACGACTGGTTTCGGAGACCCAGTACTTC
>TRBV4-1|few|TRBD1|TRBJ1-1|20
CASSQPFKGNRGTKGTEAFF
TGCGCCAGCAGCCAACCCTTCAAGGGGAACAGGGGCACCAAGGGCACTGAAGCTTTCTTT
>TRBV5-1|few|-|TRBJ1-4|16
CASSPNLQAESEKLFF
TGCGCCAGCAGCCCCAACCTACAGGCCGAGAGTGAAAAACTGTTTTTT
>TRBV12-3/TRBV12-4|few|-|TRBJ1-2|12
CASSFSSFGYTF
TGTGCCAGCAGTTTCTCATCTTTTGGCTACACCTTC
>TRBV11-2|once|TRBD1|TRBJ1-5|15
CASSRDRDSNQPQHF
TGTGCCAGCAGTCGGGACAGGGATAGCAATCAGCCCCAGCATTTT
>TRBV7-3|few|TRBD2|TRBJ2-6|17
CASSLAGGLTGANVLTF
TGTGCCAGCAGCTTAGCGGGGGGGCTTACTGGGGCCAACGTCCTGACTTTC
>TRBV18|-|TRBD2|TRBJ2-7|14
CASSPRGVSYEQYF
TGTGCCAGCTCGCCCCGGGGGGTCTCCTACGAGCAGTACTTC
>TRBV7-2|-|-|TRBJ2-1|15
CASSLVAGRKDEQFF
TGTGCCAGCAGCTTAGTCGCAGGGAGGAAGGATGAGCAGTTCTTC
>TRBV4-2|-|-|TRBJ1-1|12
CASSQEGDGAFF
TGTGCCAGCAGCCAAGAGGGGGACGGAGCTTTCTTT
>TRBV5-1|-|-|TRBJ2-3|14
CASSLRSRADTQYF
TGCGCCAGCAGCTTACGATCTAGGGCAGATACGCAGTATTTT
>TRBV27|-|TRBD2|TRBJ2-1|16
CASSPSPAGGFNEQFF
TGTGCCAGCAGCCCGTCGCCAGCGGGGGGGTTCAATGAGCAGTTCTTC
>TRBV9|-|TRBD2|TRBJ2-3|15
CASSALTSSTDTQYF
TGTGCCAGCAGCGCTTTGACTAGCTCCACAGATACGCAGTATTTT
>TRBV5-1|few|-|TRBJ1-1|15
CASSLAGGRDTEAFF
TGCGCCAGCAGCTTGGCCGGGGGACGCGACACTGAAGCTTTCTTT
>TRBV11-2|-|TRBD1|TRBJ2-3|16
CASSYRDRGSADTQYF
TGTGCCAGCAGCTACCGGGACAGGGGGAGCGCAGATACGCAGTATTTT
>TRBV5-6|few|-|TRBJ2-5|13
CASSLGPRETQYF
TGTGCCAGCAGCTTGGGACCTAGGGAGACCCAGTACTTC
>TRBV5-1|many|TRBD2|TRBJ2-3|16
CASSTSLAGVTDTQYF
TGCGCCAGCAGCACCTCCTTAGCGGGGGTAACAGATACGCAGTATTTT
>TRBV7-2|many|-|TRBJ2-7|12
CASSWGSYEQYF
TGTGCCAGCAGTTGGGGATCGTACGAGCAGTACTTC
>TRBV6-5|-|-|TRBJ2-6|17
CASRLSMRGTGANVLTF
TGTGCCAGCCGTCTTTCAATGAGGGGGACGGGGGCCAACGTCCTGACTTTC
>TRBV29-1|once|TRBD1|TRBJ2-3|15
CSAKPGQGDTDTQYF
TGCAGCGCAAAACCGGGACAGGGAGACACAGATACGCAGTATTTT
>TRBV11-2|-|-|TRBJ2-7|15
CASSSSRLGAYEQYF
TGTGCCAGCAGCTCCAGCAGGCTTGGGGCTTACGAGCAGTACTTC
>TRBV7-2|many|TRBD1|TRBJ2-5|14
CASSSGGAGETQYF
TGTGCCAGCAGCTCAGGGGGCGCGGGAGAGACCCAGTACTTC
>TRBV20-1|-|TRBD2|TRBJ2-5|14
CSARVAGAQETQYF
TGCAGTGCACGCGTAGCGGGGGCACAAGAGACCCAGTACTTC
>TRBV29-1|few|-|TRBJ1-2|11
CSVTTVYGYTF
TGCAGCGTTACGACTGTCTATGGCTACACCTTC
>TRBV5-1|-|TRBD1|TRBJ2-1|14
CASSWGTGINEQFF
TGCGCCAGCAGCTGGGGGACAGGGATTAATGAGCAGTTCTTC
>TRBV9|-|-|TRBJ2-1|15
CASSQDPGSYNEQFF
TGTGCCAGCAGCCAAGATCCCGGCTCCTACAATGAGCAGTTCTTC
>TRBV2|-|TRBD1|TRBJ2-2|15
CASRTGTVITGELFF
TGTGCCAGCAGAACCGGGACAGTCATTACCGGGGAGCTGTTTTTT
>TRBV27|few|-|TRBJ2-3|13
CASSSYSEDTQYF
TGTGCCAGCAGTTCCTACAGTGAAGATACGCAGTATTTT
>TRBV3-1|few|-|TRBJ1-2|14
CASSPRPSNYGYTF
TGTGCCAGCAGCCCGCGCCCATCTAACTATGGCTACACCTTC
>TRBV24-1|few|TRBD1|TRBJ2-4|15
CATSDPRTGKNIQYF
TGTGCCACCAGTGATCCGCGGACAGGGAAAAACATTCAGTACTTC
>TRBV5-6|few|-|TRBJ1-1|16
CASSIRRASQGTEAFF
TGTGCCAGCAGCATCAGGCGGGCCTCCCAAGGTACTGAAGCTTTCTTT
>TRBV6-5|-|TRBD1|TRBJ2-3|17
CASSYTAPGGFTDTQYF
TGTGCCAGCAGTTACACCGCCCCAGGGGGTTTTACAGATACGCAGTATTTT
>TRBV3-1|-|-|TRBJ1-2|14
CASSQGNFNYGYTF
TGTGCCAGCAGCCAAGGGAATTTTAACTATGGCTACACCTTC
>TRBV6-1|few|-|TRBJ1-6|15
CASSSTWQMNSPLHF
TGTGCCAGCAGCTCTACGTGGCAGATGAATTCACCCCTCCACTTT
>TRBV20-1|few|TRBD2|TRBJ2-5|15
CSAGPSGGPQETQYF
TGCAGTGCTGGGCCTAGCGGGGGGCCCCAGGAGACCCAGTACTTC
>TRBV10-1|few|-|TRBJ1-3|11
CASRRGDPIYF
TGCGCCAGCCGACGGGGGGACCCCATATATTTT
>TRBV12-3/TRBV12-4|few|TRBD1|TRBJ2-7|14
CASSLLEYRGEQYF
TGTGCCAGCAGTTTGCTTGAGTACAGGGGGGAGCAGTACTTC
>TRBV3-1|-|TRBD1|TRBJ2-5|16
CASSQGAGQGSETQYF
TGTGCCAGCAGCCAAGGAGCGGGACAGGGGAGTGAGACCCAGTACTTC
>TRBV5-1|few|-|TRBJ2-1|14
CASSEVPGVDEQFF
TGCGCCAGCAGCGAAGTACCGGGCGTCGATGAGCAGTTCTTC
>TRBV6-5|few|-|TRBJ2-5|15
CASSYSDLGGETQYF
TGTGCCAGCAGTTACTCCGACTTGGGGGGAGAGACCCAGTACTTC
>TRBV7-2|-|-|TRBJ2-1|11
CASSLGVGQFF
TGTGCCAGCAGCTTAGGCGTCGGGCAGTTCTTC
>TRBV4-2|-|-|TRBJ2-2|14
CASSQEGSTGELFF
TGTGCCAGCAGCCAAGAAGGGTCCACCGGGGAGCTGTTTTTT
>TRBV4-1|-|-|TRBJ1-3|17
CASSQGRAGASGNTIYF
TGCGCCAGCAGCCAAGGGAGGGCAGGTGCCTCTGGAAACACCATATATTTT
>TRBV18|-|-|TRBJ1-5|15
CASSSGFIGDQPQHF
TGTGCCAGCTCATCAGGTTTTATAGGTGATCAGCCCCAGCATTTT
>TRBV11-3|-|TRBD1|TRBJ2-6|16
CASSQDRPNGANVLTF
TGTGCCAGCAGCCAGGACAGGCCCAACGGGGCCAACGTCCTGACTTTC
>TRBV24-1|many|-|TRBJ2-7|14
CATSASTVFDEQYF
TGTGCCACCAGTGCCTCGACAGTGTTCGACGAGCAGTACTTC
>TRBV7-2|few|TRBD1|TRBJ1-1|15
CASSLPGTGDTEAFF
TGTGCCAGCAGCCTCCCCGGGACAGGGGACACTGAAGCTTTCTTT